The 8 T cell receptor beta chains in this list originate from one sample, sequenced in a study of CD8+CD57+ T cells in acquired aplastic anemia. CD8+CD57+ cell expansion had been shown by flow cytometry in patients chosen for sequencing. Profiles of TCR beta VDJ and CDR3 were generated from a genomic DNA template. MiXCR, applied by TCRdb to the reads, yields one record per CDR3 protein. The sample has about 200,000 distinct CDR3 sequences; 65% are singletons. Sample: sorted CD4+, CD8+, or CD8+CD57+ T cells (not recorded which) from PBMCs. These TCRs come from a human donor with aplastic anemia.

The chain carries TRBV20-1 and TRBJ2-1, with 9 bases that match TRBD2. Losses at the gene ends were 1 base for V and 8 bases for J; bases not matched to a gene: 6. The CDR3 covers 14 residues. From germline, CDR1 is DFQATT and CDR2 SNEGSKA (reference sequence). The CDR3 here is CSARGLAVLDEQFF. CDR3 nucleotides: TGCAGTGCTAGAGGACTAGCGGTGTTGGATGAGCAGTTCTTC.

This clonotype showed up many times. The J gene is TRBJ1-5, the V gene TRBV7-8; D may be TRBD1 (5 bases). The CDR3 is 16 residues long. Per germline, CDR1 SGHVS and CDR2 FQNEAQ. Trimming removed 5 bases at V and 1 base at J, with 15 bases between. The CDR3 DNA reads as TGTGCCAGCAGCCCCCCCTTGGGGCGGAGCAATCAGCCCCAGCATTTT. It encodes CASSPPLGRSNQPQHF.

The chain carries TRBV15 and TRBJ1-2, with D possibly being TRBD1 (5 bases). V lost 4 bases, J lost 8 bases, and 11 bases lay in between. Germline-derived CDR1 and CDR2 are LNHNV and YYDKDF (reference sequence). The CDR3 has 12 residues. CDR3 residues: CATSTAGRGYTF. In DNA, the CDR3 is TGTGCCACCAGCACGGCGGGGCGCGGCTACACCTTC.

The chain carries TRBV10-3 and TRBJ2-1; tentatively, D is TRBD2 (6 bases). The CDR3 is made up of 14 amino acids. CDR1 ENHRY and CDR2 SYGVKD come from the germline V gene. The V gene lost 0 bases and the J gene lost 5 bases, with 8 bases spanning the gap. The CDR3 nucleotides read TGTGCCATCAGTGAGTCTGGACTAAACAATGAGCAGTTCTTC. Encoded protein: CAISESGLNNEQFF.

The chain joins TRBV2 to TRBJ1-2; 7 bases align to TRBD1. The CDR3 extends over 13 amino acids. The V and J ends lost 4 bases and 7 bases, in that order; junction bases with no gene match: 6. CDR1 SNHLY and CDR2 FYNNEI come from the germline V gene. The CDR3: CASSGTGPGGYTF. Written as DNA, the CDR3 is TGTGCCAGCAGTGGGACAGGTCCCGGTGGCTACACCTTC.

The chain uses TRBV20-1 and TRBJ2-5, with TRBD2 matching 7 bases. The CDR3 totals 15 residues. CDR1 and CDR2 from the germline V gene are DFQATT and SNEGSKA (reference sequence). Trimming took 3 bases from V and 2 from J; bases not matched to a gene: 9. CDR3 amino acids: CSASPYLAAQETQYF. CDR3 DNA: TGCAGTGCTAGTCCTTACCTAGCGGCGCAAGAGACCCAGTACTTC.

With regard to this clonotype: A much bigger clone sits one base away, suggesting this may be a read error. Here the CDR3 reads CASSHLDTEAFF. The CDR3 DNA reads as TGTGCCAGCAGCCACTTAGACACTGAAGCTTTCTTT. The gene calls are TRBV5-6 and TRBJ1-1; D unresolved. The V end was cut by 4 bases, the J end by 3 bases, with 7 bases between. Germline V CDR1 and CDR2: SGHDT, YYEEEE. CDR3 size: 12 residues.

The V gene is TRBV7-3, the J gene TRBJ2-5; 8 positions agree with TRBD1. V gave up 5 bases and J gave up 3 bases; unmatched junction bases: 8. CDR1 SGHTA and CDR2 FQGTGA come from the germline V gene. The CDR3 covers 15 residues. The CDR3 DNA reads TGTGCCAGCAGCGAAAGTGGACAGGGAAAAGAGACCCAGTACTTC. It specifies CASSESGQGKETQYF.